Listed below are T cell receptor beta chains from one sample, sequenced in a study of T cells in Graves' hyperthyroidism and ophthalmopathy. TCRdb reprocessed the multiplex PCR reads via MiXCR and lists one record per CDR3 protein. The sample carries hundreds of thousands of distinct CDR3 sequences, 16% recorded once. Sequencing was performed on blood. The source is a woman in her twenties or thirties with Graves' hyperthyroidism. Each CDR3 is given with its conserved first and last residue. Fields, in order: V gene, D gene, clone size, CDR3 length, J gene, CDR3 DNA, CDR3 protein. D genes are given only for firm matches. Clone size is not always given. Where it is, it says once, few, many or a class for expanded clones.

v_gene: TRBV12-3/TRBV12-4; d_gene: NA; abundance: many; len: 13; j_gene: TRBJ1-4; CDR3nt: TGTGCCAGCAGTCCCGGGACACACGAAAAACTGTTTTTT; CDR3aa: CASSPGTHEKLFF
v_gene: TRBV28; d_gene: NA; abundance: many; len: 15; j_gene: TRBJ2-1; CDR3nt: TGTGCCAGCAGCGCCCCCGGATCGCCACGAGAGGAGCAGTTCTTC; CDR3aa: CASSAPGSPREEQFF
v_gene: TRBV7-8; d_gene: TRBD1; abundance: once; len: 15; j_gene: TRBJ2-5; CDR3nt: TGTGCCAGCAGCTTGAAAGGACAGGGGCGCGAGACCCAGTACTTC; CDR3aa: CASSLKGQGRETQYF
v_gene: TRBV30; d_gene: TRBD1; abundance: few; len: 16; j_gene: TRBJ1-6; CDR3nt: TGTGCCTGGAGCCTCTTGACAGGGGCTAAGGATTCACCCCTCCACTTT; CDR3aa: CAWSLLTGAKDSPLHF
v_gene: TRBV30; d_gene: NA; abundance: many; len: 15; j_gene: TRBJ1-4; CDR3nt: TGTGCCTGGAGTTGGGGGGCCCTTGATAATGAAAAACTGTTTTTT; CDR3aa: CAWSWGALDNEKLFF
v_gene: TRBV11-2; d_gene: NA; abundance: many; len: 15; j_gene: TRBJ2-7; CDR3nt: TGTGCCAGCAGGCCACAGGGTAGAAATCACTACGAGCAGTACTTC; CDR3aa: CASRPQGRNHYEQYF
v_gene: TRBV28; d_gene: TRBD2; abundance: many; len: 17; j_gene: TRBJ2-3; CDR3nt: TGTGCCAGCAGTCCTACTAGCGGGAGTAGGGGTACAGATACGCAGTATTTT; CDR3aa: CASSPTSGSRGTDTQYF
v_gene: TRBV5-6; d_gene: NA; abundance: NA; len: 13; j_gene: TRBJ2-5; CDR3nt: TGTGCCAGCACCCCGAGAGGGGCAGAGACCCAGTACTTC; CDR3aa: CASTPRGAETQYF
v_gene: TRBV20-1; d_gene: TRBD2; abundance: many; len: 14; j_gene: TRBJ2-5; CDR3nt: TGCAGTGCTGAGGTATTAGCGGGAGGCGAGACCCAGTACTTC; CDR3aa: CSAEVLAGGETQYF
v_gene: TRBV5-1; d_gene: NA; abundance: NA; len: 15; j_gene: TRBJ2-3; CDR3nt: TGCGCCAGCAGCACGACCGTCCAAAGCACAGATACGCAGTATTTT; CDR3aa: CASSTTVQSTDTQYF
v_gene: TRBV2; d_gene: NA; abundance: many; len: 12; j_gene: TRBJ2-7; CDR3nt: TGTGCCAGCATAGGAGGATCCTACGAGCAGTACTTC; CDR3aa: CASIGGSYEQYF
v_gene: TRBV11-2; d_gene: NA; abundance: many; len: 14; j_gene: TRBJ2-3; CDR3nt: TGTGCCAGCAGCTCGGGACTTACCACAGATACGCAGTATTTT; CDR3aa: CASSSGLTTDTQYF
v_gene: TRBV28; d_gene: NA; abundance: many; len: 14; j_gene: TRBJ2-5; CDR3nt: TGTGCCAGCAGACCCCCGGGACCCCAAGAGACCCAGTACTTC; CDR3aa: CASRPPGPQETQYF
v_gene: TRBV29-1; d_gene: TRBD2; abundance: NA; len: 14; j_gene: TRBJ2-7; CDR3nt: TGCGGCGTTGACGGGCTAGCGGGAGAATACGAGCAGTACTTC; CDR3aa: CGVDGLAGEYEQYF
v_gene: TRBV7-9; d_gene: NA; abundance: NA; len: 13; j_gene: TRBJ1-1; CDR3nt: TGTGCCAGCAGCTTAGAGGACACTACTGAAGCTTTCTTT; CDR3aa: CASSLEDTTEAFF
v_gene: TRBV6-2/TRBV6-3; d_gene: NA; abundance: many; len: 11; j_gene: TRBJ1-2; CDR3nt: TGTGCCAGCAGTTATGACAGTGGCTACACCTTC; CDR3aa: CASSYDSGYTF
v_gene: TRBV28; d_gene: NA; abundance: many; len: 13; j_gene: TRBJ2-7; CDR3nt: TGTGCCAGCAGTTTGCCCATTCCTGACGAGCAGTACTTC; CDR3aa: CASSLPIPDEQYF
v_gene: TRBV5-4; d_gene: TRBD1; abundance: NA; len: 15; j_gene: TRBJ1-2; CDR3nt: TGTGCCAGCAGCTGGGACAGGTGGGCTAACTATGGCTACACCTTC; CDR3aa: CASSWDRWANYGYTF
v_gene: TRBV7-9; d_gene: NA; abundance: many; len: 12; j_gene: TRBJ2-1; CDR3nt: TGTGCCAGCAGCTATGGGGGTGATGAGCAGTTCTTC; CDR3aa: CASSYGGDEQFF
v_gene: TRBV12-3/TRBV12-4; d_gene: NA; abundance: NA; len: 13; j_gene: TRBJ2-7; CDR3nt: TGTGCCAGCAGGCGGGACGGGGCCTACGAGCAGTACTTC; CDR3aa: CASRRDGAYEQYF
v_gene: TRBV9; d_gene: TRBD1; abundance: NA; len: 14; j_gene: TRBJ1-2; CDR3nt: TGTGCCAGCAGCGCAGGGGGCAAAGGATATGGCTACACCTTC; CDR3aa: CASSAGGKGYGYTF
v_gene: TRBV5-1; d_gene: TRBD1; abundance: few; len: 13; j_gene: TRBJ1-2; CDR3nt: TGCGCCAGCCCCGCACCAGGGGGCTCTGGCTACACCTTC; CDR3aa: CASPAPGGSGYTF
v_gene: TRBV28; d_gene: NA; abundance: NA; len: 15; j_gene: TRBJ2-2; CDR3nt: TGTGCCAGCAGGTTGTCCCTAGAGAACACCGGGGAGCCGTTTTTT; CDR3aa: CASRLSLENTGEPFF
v_gene: TRBV4-2; d_gene: TRBD1; abundance: NA; len: 15; j_gene: TRBJ2-7; CDR3nt: TGTGCCAGCAGCCAAGGGGACAGGGGCTCCTACGAGCAGTACTTC; CDR3aa: CASSQGDRGSYEQYF
v_gene: TRBV28; d_gene: NA; abundance: many; len: 14; j_gene: TRBJ2-2; CDR3nt: TGTGCCAGCAGCCGCCGGGAGAACACCGGGGAGCTGTTTTTT; CDR3aa: CASSRRENTGELFF
v_gene: TRBV12-3/TRBV12-4; d_gene: TRBD1; abundance: NA; len: 18; j_gene: TRBJ2-3; CDR3nt: TGTGCCAGCAGTTTGAGGGTTTTGGGGACAGGGGGGACAGATACGCAGTATTTT; CDR3aa: CASSLRVLGTGGTDTQYF
v_gene: TRBV29-1; d_gene: NA; abundance: few; len: 15; j_gene: TRBJ2-1; CDR3nt: TGCAGCGTTATTGAAAGCTGGATAGCCGACGATGAGCAGTTCTTC; CDR3aa: CSVIESWIADDEQFF
v_gene: TRBV30; d_gene: TRBD1; abundance: NA; len: 14; j_gene: TRBJ1-2; CDR3nt: TGTGCCTGGAGTGTAGGACAGGGGTTCTATGGCTACACCTTC; CDR3aa: CAWSVGQGFYGYTF
v_gene: TRBV11-3; d_gene: TRBD2; abundance: many; len: 15; j_gene: TRBJ2-1; CDR3nt: TGTGCCAGCAGGGCTAGCGGGAGTCGTATGGATGAGCAGTTCTTC; CDR3aa: CASRASGSRMDEQFF
v_gene: TRBV6-2/TRBV6-3; d_gene: TRBD1; abundance: many; len: 15; j_gene: TRBJ1-2; CDR3nt: TGTGCCAGCAGGCGACAGGGAACCGCTAACTATGGCTACACCTTC; CDR3aa: CASRRQGTANYGYTF
v_gene: TRBV29-1; d_gene: NA; abundance: few; len: 10; j_gene: TRBJ1-1; CDR3nt: TGCAGCGTTGTAAGTGGGCGGGCTTTCTTT; CDR3aa: CSVVSGRAFF
v_gene: TRBV6-1; d_gene: NA; abundance: many; len: 13; j_gene: TRBJ1-1; CDR3nt: TGTGCCAGCAGCGCCGGGGCGCGAACTGAAGCTTTCTTT; CDR3aa: CASSAGARTEAFF
v_gene: TRBV27; d_gene: TRBD1; abundance: NA; len: 18; j_gene: TRBJ2-2; CDR3nt: TGTGCCAGCAGTTTCGAGATGCTGGGACAGGTGAACACCGGGGAGCTGTTTTTT; CDR3aa: CASSFEMLGQVNTGELFF
v_gene: TRBV9; d_gene: TRBD1; abundance: NA; len: 15; j_gene: TRBJ2-7; CDR3nt: TGTGCCAGCAGCACAGGGGGCATAGGGACCTACGAGCAGTACTTC; CDR3aa: CASSTGGIGTYEQYF
v_gene: TRBV28; d_gene: TRBD1; abundance: NA; len: 15; j_gene: TRBJ1-6; CDR3nt: TGTGCCAGCAACCCAGGGGGCTCCTATAATTCACCCCTCCACTTT; CDR3aa: CASNPGGSYNSPLHF
v_gene: TRBV12-3/TRBV12-4; d_gene: NA; abundance: NA; len: 13; j_gene: TRBJ2-7; CDR3nt: TGTGCCAGCACGATTGGCAGGGGAGGCGAGCAGTACTTC; CDR3aa: CASTIGRGGEQYF
v_gene: TRBV5-1; d_gene: NA; abundance: many; len: 14; j_gene: TRBJ2-1; CDR3nt: TGCGCCAGCAGCTCGTTCGAGAGTGCAAATGAGCAGTTCTTC; CDR3aa: CASSSFESANEQFF
v_gene: TRBV7-2; d_gene: TRBD2; abundance: many; len: 17; j_gene: TRBJ2-7; CDR3nt: TGTGCCAGCAGCTTAGCCGGGACTAGCGGAATTACCTACGAGCAGTACTTC; CDR3aa: CASSLAGTSGITYEQYF
v_gene: TRBV30; d_gene: NA; abundance: many; len: 12; j_gene: TRBJ1-1; CDR3nt: TGTGCCTGGAGTACCAAAAGGACTGAAGCTTTCTTT; CDR3aa: CAWSTKRTEAFF
v_gene: TRBV4-2; d_gene: NA; abundance: NA; len: 15; j_gene: TRBJ2-4; CDR3nt: TGTGCCAGCAGCCAAGATTTGTTGACCAAAAACATTCAGTACTTC; CDR3aa: CASSQDLLTKNIQYF
v_gene: TRBV29-1; d_gene: NA; abundance: many; len: 14; j_gene: TRBJ2-7; CDR3nt: TGCAGCGTCCCCGATACCACAGGGTTCCGCGAGCAGTACTTC; CDR3aa: CSVPDTTGFREQYF
v_gene: TRBV10-3; d_gene: NA; abundance: few; len: 13; j_gene: TRBJ1-5; CDR3nt: TGTGCCATCAGTGATGGGGGCCATCAGCCCCAGCATTTT; CDR3aa: CAISDGGHQPQHF
v_gene: TRBV7-9; d_gene: NA; abundance: many; len: 14; j_gene: TRBJ1-1; CDR3nt: TGTGCCAGCAGCACTAGCCCAGGAATCAGTGAAGCTTTCTTT; CDR3aa: CASSTSPGISEAFF
v_gene: TRBV28; d_gene: NA; abundance: many; len: 13; j_gene: TRBJ2-7; CDR3nt: TGTGCCAGCAGTCCTGACATTTACTACGAGCAGTACTTC; CDR3aa: CASSPDIYYEQYF
v_gene: TRBV28; d_gene: TRBD1; abundance: many; len: 15; j_gene: TRBJ1-2; CDR3nt: TGTGCCAGCAGTCGCCACAGGGGTTTGTTGTATGGCTACACCTTC; CDR3aa: CASSRHRGLLYGYTF
v_gene: TRBV4-3; d_gene: TRBD1; abundance: few; len: 15; j_gene: TRBJ2-7; CDR3nt: TGCGCCAGCAGTCGTGATGACAGGGGCCTCTACGAGCAGTACTTC; CDR3aa: CASSRDDRGLYEQYF
v_gene: TRBV10-3; d_gene: TRBD1; abundance: few; len: 17; j_gene: TRBJ2-1; CDR3nt: TGTGCCATCAGCCGCATCTCCGACAGGGGAAGGCGGCCTGAGCAGTTCTTC; CDR3aa: CAISRISDRGRRPEQFF
v_gene: TRBV20-1; d_gene: NA; abundance: NA; len: 13; j_gene: TRBJ2-7; CDR3nt: TGCAGTCCCCGTTTGTCAGGCGCCTACGAGCAGTACTTC; CDR3aa: CSPRLSGAYEQYF
v_gene: TRBV20-1; d_gene: TRBD1; abundance: many; len: 14; j_gene: TRBJ1-5; CDR3nt: TGCAGTGCTAGAGGACAGGGAGGGTTTCAGCCCCAGCATTTT; CDR3aa: CSARGQGGFQPQHF
v_gene: TRBV2; d_gene: NA; abundance: many; len: 14; j_gene: TRBJ2-3; CDR3nt: TGTGCCAGCAGAAGGGACTCTAGCACAGATACGCAGTATTTT; CDR3aa: CASRRDSSTDTQYF